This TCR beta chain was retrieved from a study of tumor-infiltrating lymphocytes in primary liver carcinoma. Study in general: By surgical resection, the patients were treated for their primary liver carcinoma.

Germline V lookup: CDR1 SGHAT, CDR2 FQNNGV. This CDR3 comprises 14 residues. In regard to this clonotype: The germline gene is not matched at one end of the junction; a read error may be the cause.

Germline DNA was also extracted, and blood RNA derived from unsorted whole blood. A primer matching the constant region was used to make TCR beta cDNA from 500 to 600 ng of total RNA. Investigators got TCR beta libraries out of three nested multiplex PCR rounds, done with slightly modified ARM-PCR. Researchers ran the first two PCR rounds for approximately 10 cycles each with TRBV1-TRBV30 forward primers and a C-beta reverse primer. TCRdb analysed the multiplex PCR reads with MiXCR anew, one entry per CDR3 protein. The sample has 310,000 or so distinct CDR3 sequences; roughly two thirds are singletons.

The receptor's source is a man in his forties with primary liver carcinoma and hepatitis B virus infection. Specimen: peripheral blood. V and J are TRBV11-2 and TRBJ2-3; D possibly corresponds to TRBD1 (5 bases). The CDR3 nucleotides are TGTGTCAGCAGCCCAGGGAACCCCACAGATACACAGTATTTT. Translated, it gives CVSSPGNPTDTQYF.